The 14 T cell receptor beta chains reported below all come from one sample, sequenced in a study of long-term antiretroviral therapy in people with HIV. Sequencing used immunoSEQ v3.0 at survey level. Only in-frame clones appear in the TCRdb table, and some are missing; sequencing was by immunoSEQ multiplex PCR. The sample has roughly 10,000 clones, around 82% seen once. The starting material was unsorted PBMCs, obtained 1.8 years after starting antiretroviral therapy. Source of these receptors: a man between 35 and 55 years old with HIV.

The chain combines TRBV7-6 with TRBJ2-1, with 7 bases matching TRBD2. The trim removed 2 bases at V and 8 bases at J, leaving 9 bases unmatched. The V gene's germline CDR1 is SGHVS and CDR2 FNYEAQ. The CDR3 has 15 amino acids. CDR3 sequence reads: CASSLSAGEGHEQFF. The CDR3 nucleotides are TGTGCCAGCAGCTTATCGGCGGGAGAAGGCCATGAGCAGTTCTTC.

This sequence joins TRBV28 and TRBJ1-4; 8 bases align to TRBD1. Germline V gives CDR1 MDHEN, CDR2 SYDVKM. This CDR3 spans 14 amino acids. After removal of 4 bases from V and 5 bases from J, the junction contained 3 bases not matched to a gene. The CDR3 DNA is TGTGCCAGCAGTTCACAGGGGGAGAATGAAAAACTGTTTTTT. This translates into CASSSQGENEKLFF.

The CDR3 protein is CASSLNPGGNTEAFF. In DNA form, the CDR3 reads TGTGCCAGCAGCTTAAATCCGGGAGGGAACACTGAAGCTTTCTTT. This rearrangement joins TRBV7-3 to TRBJ1-1, with D unclear. Germline CDR1 SGHTA, CDR2 FQGTGA. V lost 1 base, J lost 1 base, and 10 bases lay in between. This CDR3 is 15 amino acids long.

The J gene is TRBJ2-5, the V gene TRBV2, with TRBD1 identical over 7 bases. The V gene end was trimmed by 11 bases and the J gene end by 2 bases; junction bases not matched to a gene: 11. The CDR3 length is 14 residues. The germline V gene encodes CDR1 SNHLY and CDR2 FYNNEI. In DNA form, the CDR3 reads TGTGCCGGCTCTCAGACAGGGCGTCAAGAGACCCAGTACTTC. Its translation: CAGSQTGRQETQYF.

The V call is TRBV7-6, the J call TRBJ2-7; D may be TRBD1 or TRBD2 (6 bases each). Trimming cost V 3 bases and J 2 bases, with 14 bases left between them. Germline V gives CDR1 SGHVS, CDR2 FNYEAQ. The CDR3 has 15 residues. The CDR3 nucleotides are TGTGCCAGCAGCTTGCGGGGACAAACAGCCTACGAGCAGTACTTC. This encodes CASSLRGQTAYEQYF.

This chain links TRBV19 with TRBJ2-7; 7 bases line up with TRBD2. The germline V gene encodes CDR1 LNHDA and CDR2 SQIVND (reference sequence). The CDR3 is 14 amino acids. V dropped 3 bases and J dropped 2; count of bases not matched to a gene: 4. The CDR3 DNA sequence: TGTGCCAGTAGTATGGGTGCGGGAGCCTACGAGCAGTACTTC. It encodes CASSMGAGAYEQYF.

The CDR3: CASSIGGNQPQHF. CDR3 DNA sequence: TGTGCCAGTAGTATTGGCGGGAATCAGCCCCAGCATTTT. The V call is TRBV19, the J call TRBJ1-5; D uncertain. In germline, CDR1 is LNHDA, CDR2 SQIVND (reference sequence). V was trimmed by 3 bases and J by 4 bases, leaving 7 bases between them. The CDR3 totals 13 residues.

The gene calls are TRBV28 and TRBJ1-4; no reliable D call. The V and J ends lost 7 bases and 8 bases respectively, with 5 bases between them. Germline CDR1 reads MDHEN; CDR2 reads SYDVKM. This CDR3 has 10 amino acids. The CDR3 loop is CASKGEKLFF. The CDR3 DNA reads as TGTGCCAGCAAAGGGGAAAAACTGTTTTTT.

The chain combines TRBV2 with TRBJ1-4, with a tentative D call TRBD1 (6 bases). The CDR3 spans 15 residues. V was cut by 10 bases and J by 2 bases, with 17 bases left in between. Germline V gene lookup returns CDR1 SNHLY and CDR2 FYNNEI. The CDR3 protein is CATKGESGTNEKLFF. CDR3 DNA sequence: TGTGCCACCAAGGGGGAGTCGGGGACTAATGAAAAACTGTTTTTT.

Only a few counts were recorded for this clone. The chain has TRBV7-9 and TRBJ2-5, with TRBD2 matching over 7 bases. The V and J ends lost 5 bases and 5 bases, in that order; junction bases with no gene match: 11. The germline CDR1 and CDR2 sequences are SEHNR and FQNEAQ (reference sequence). This CDR3 contains 15 residues. The chain's CDR3 is CASSLIAGVGETQYF. The CDR3 coding sequence is TGTGCCAGCAGCCTAATAGCGGGCGTTGGGGAGACCCAGTACTTC.

The chain uses TRBV28 and TRBJ2-4, with TRBD2 identical over 10 bases. In germline, CDR1 is MDHEN, CDR2 SYDVKM. J gave up 8 bases and V 7 bases, and 8 bases lay outside the gene matches. The CDR3 loop spans 14 amino acids. The CDR3 DNA reads TGTGCCAGCACCCAAGGACTAGCGGTAGACATTCAGTACTTC. Translated, it gives CASTQGLAVDIQYF. The whole variable domain, filled in from reference TRBV28 and TRBJ2-4, reads DVKVTQSSRYLVKRTGEKVFLECVQDMDHENMFWYRQDPGLGLRLIYFSYDVKMKEKGDIPEGYSVSREKKERFSLILESASTNQTSMYLCASTQGLAVDIQYFGAGTRLSVL.

This rearrangement joins TRBV9 to TRBJ2-1; perhaps TRBD1 as D (6 bases). CDR1 is SGDLS and CDR2 is YYNGEE in the germline V gene. The CDR3 is made up of 14 amino acids. Trimming shortened V by 7 bases and J by 8 bases, and 19 bases separated the two germline ends. The CDR3 coding sequence is TGTGCCAGCGGGACGGGGACACTGGGGGATGAGCAGTTCTTC. The encoded protein is CASGTGTLGDEQFF.

The V and J genes are TRBV6-1 and TRBJ1-2, with D unclear. There are 14 residues in the CDR3. The V end lost 3 bases, the J end lost 4 bases, and 12 bases lay between the germline ends. Germline V CDR1 and CDR2: MNHNS, SASEGT. The CDR3 is CASSEYTGIYGYTF. In DNA form, the CDR3 reads TGTGCCAGCAGTGAGTACACGGGAATCTATGGCTACACCTTC.

V and J are TRBV30 and TRBJ1-6, with D perhaps matching TRBD1 (5 bases). The CDR3 contains 14 residues. Germline assignment: CDR1 GTSNPN and CDR2 SVGIG (reference sequence). Trimming stripped 3 bases from V and 9 bases from J, with 15 bases between. This CDR3 is CAWSLGREASPLHF. DNA of the CDR3: TGTGCCTGGAGCCTAGGCAGGGAGGCTTCACCCCTCCACTTT.